The 16 T cell receptor beta chains below all came from one sample that was sequenced in a study of CD8+ T cells in alopecia areata. After isolation, RNA underwent reverse transcription to generate cDNA as the sequencing template. TCRdb keeps only in-frame clones here, not all; method: immunoSEQ multiplex PCR. This sample has some 200,000 clones; 56% occur once, and the top ten carry about 5.3%. The sample consisted of CD8+ T cells sorted from blood. These receptors all come from a human donor in good health.

This clone has just a few counts. The V call is TRBV29-1, the J call TRBJ2-3; TRBD1 aligns across 9 bases. Germline V CDR1 and CDR2: SQVTM, ANQGSEA. CDR3 length equals 13 residues. Germline trimming cut 2 bases from V and 7 bases from J; bases unmatched to any gene: 4. The CDR3 reads CSVETGGENTQYF. DNA of the CDR3: TGCAGCGTTGAAACAGGGGGCGAGAATACGCAGTATTTT.

The gene calls are TRBV4-1 and TRBJ2-2; possibly TRBD1 for D (6 bases). Looked up from germline, CDR1 is MGHRA and CDR2 is YSYEKL. V was clipped by 5 bases and J by 4 bases, with 8 bases between them. The CDR3 covers 13 residues. CDR3 DNA sequence: TGCGCCAGCAGCGGACAGAGCACCGGGGAGCTGTTTTTT. Its translation: CASSGQSTGELFF.

The chain couples TRBV5-6 to TRBJ2-7; 8 bases are a match to TRBD2. CDR1 SGHDT and CDR2 YYEEEE come from the germline V gene. The V and J ends lost 4 bases and 3 bases, in that order; junction bases with no gene match: 6. The CDR3 totals 14 residues. Here the CDR3 DNA reads TGTGCCAGCAGCCGACGGGGGGGCCACTACGAGCAGTACTTC. Protein product: CASSRRGGHYEQYF.

The J gene is TRBJ1-1, the V gene TRBV27; tentative D call: TRBD1 (5 bases). With 5 bases removed from V and 5 bases from J, the gap between germline ends came to 15 bases. The CDR3 has 14 amino acids. CDR1 is MNHEY, CDR2 SMNVEV, per germline (reference sequence). CDR3 protein: CASSPGTIRTEAFF. The CDR3, as DNA: TGTGCCAGCAGTCCCGGGACCATTCGTACTGAAGCTTTCTTT.

The chain recombines TRBV9 with TRBJ2-5; tentative D call: TRBD2 (7 bases). This CDR3 is 12 amino acids long. Trimming pared 3 bases from V and 13 bases from J, leaving 16 bases between. Germline loops: CDR1 SGDLS, CDR2 YYNGEE. The CDR3 coding sequence is TGTGCCAGCAGCGCCACTGGGGGGGCCCCGTACTTC. Its protein is CASSATGGAPYF.

This chain connects TRBV11-2 to TRBJ1-5; weak D call: TRBD1 (6 bases). The CDR3 runs to 15 residues. CDR1 and CDR2 from the germline V gene are SGHAT and FQNNGV. V lost 5 bases, J lost 2 bases, and 13 bases lay in between. Written as DNA, the CDR3 is TGTGCCAGCAGCAAGCGGGGGGCTGGCAATCAGCCCCAGCATTTT. This encodes CASSKRGAGNQPQHF.

This chain links TRBV25-1 with TRBJ2-5, with D tentatively TRBD2 (7 bases). Germline lookup yields CDR1 MGHDK and CDR2 SYGVNS. V lost 4 bases to trimming and J lost 4 bases, with 10 bases between them. The length of the CDR3 is 13 residues. CDR3 loop: CASSGGGPETQYF. DNA of the CDR3: TGTGCCAGCAGTGGGGGGGGCCCAGAGACCCAGTACTTC.

The rearrangement joins TRBV7-6 to TRBJ2-3; a possible D gene is TRBD2 (5 bases). Germline values: CDR1 SGHVS, CDR2 FNYEAQ. The CDR3 contains 16 residues. The V end lost 4 bases, the J end lost 2 bases, and 16 bases lay between the germline ends. As DNA, the CDR3 is TGTGCCAGCAGCTCAACGTATGCGGGTCTCACAGATACGCAGTATTTT. This translates into CASSSTYAGLTDTQYF.

This clone was detected a few times. One junction end does not reproduce the germline sequence, and a read error may be involved. Different DNA sequences within this sample yield the same CDR3. The chain uses TRBV4-1 and TRBJ1-4, with a weak D call TRBD1 (5 bases). Germline loops: CDR1 MGHRA, CDR2 YSYEKL. CDR3 size: 15 residues. The CDR3 bases are TGCGCCAGCAGCCAAGTGGGAGGGGCGAGCGAAAAACTGTTCTTT. It codes for CASSQVGGASEKLFF.

The CDR3 sequence is CASSLPSGYGYTF. The CDR3 DNA follows: TGTGCCAGCAGCTTGCCGTCGGGCTATGGCTACACCTTC. The chain recombines TRBV11-2 with TRBJ1-2; D gene unclear. V was pared by 3 bases and J by 4 bases, with 9 bases between. The CDR3 length is 13 residues. Germline values: CDR1 SGHAT, CDR2 FQNNGV.

The chain employs TRBV4-1 and TRBJ1-2; D call uncertain. Trimming stripped 1 base from V and 7 bases from J, with 25 bases between. The germline V gene encodes CDR1 MGHRA and CDR2 YSYEKL. The CDR3 loop spans 18 amino acids. DNA of the CDR3: TGCGCCAGCAGCCAAGGGGCAAGGGCCATTCCCATATCTGCTGGCTACACCTTC. Encoded protein: CASSQGARAIPISAGYTF.

This clone has a handful of counts. The V call is TRBV29-1, the J call TRBJ2-7, with a weak D call TRBD1 (6 bases). Trimming removed 1 base from V and 2 bases from J, with 18 bases in between. This CDR3 spans 16 amino acids. Germline CDR1 SQVTM, CDR2 ANQGSEA. The CDR3 protein is CSVEAPGEEMPYEQYF. The CDR3 DNA reads as TGCAGCGTTGAAGCTCCAGGGGAAGAGATGCCCTACGAGCAGTACTTC.

This clone was seen once. Other DNA sequences in this sample translate to the same CDR3. This sequence joins TRBV9 and TRBJ1-2; D uncertain. Germline V lookup: CDR1 SGDLS, CDR2 YYNGEE. V lost 0 bases, J lost 3 bases, and 3 bases lay in between. The CDR3 covers 12 residues. The DNA of the CDR3 is TGTGCCAGCAGCGTAGGAGACTATGGCTACACCTTC. Amino acid sequence: CASSVGDYGYTF.

The chain combines TRBV19 with TRBJ1-2; maybe TRBD1 (6 bases). Trimming took 11 bases from V and 4 from J, leaving 17 bases between them. CDR3 size: 13 residues. CDR1 LNHDA and CDR2 SQIVND come from the germline V gene (reference sequence). CDR3 nucleotide sequence: TGTGCCGGATACAGGGCCGGTGGCTATGGCTACACCTTC. This encodes CAGYRAGGYGYTF.

The rearrangement joins TRBV11-2 to TRBJ2-4, with 10 bases fitting TRBD1. Germline V lookup: CDR1 SGHAT, CDR2 FQNNGV. This CDR3 has 14 amino acids. The V segment lost 6 bases and the J segment 7 bases; nucleotides outside the gene matches: 6. CDR3 region: CASSVWDRGNIQYF. The CDR3 DNA follows: TGTGCCAGCAGTGTATGGGACAGGGGCAACATTCAGTACTTC.

This clone was seen a handful of times. The chain carries TRBV19 and TRBJ2-3, with TRBD2 identical over 11 bases. The CDR3 loop spans 14 amino acids. Losses at the gene ends were 6 bases for V and 4 bases for J; bases not matched to a gene: 3. Germline V lookup: CDR1 LNHDA, CDR2 SQIVND (reference sequence). The CDR3 DNA follows: TGTGCCAGTAGCGATAGCGGGGGGGCAGATACGCAGTATTTT. Its translation is CASSDSGGADTQYF. Using reference TRBV19 and TRBJ2-3 for the parts outside the CDR3, the full variable domain is DGGITQSPKYLFRKEGQNVTLSCEQNLNHDAMYWYRQDPGQGLRLIYYSQIVNDFQKGDIAEGYSVSREKKESFPLTVTSAQKNPTAFYLCASSDSGGADTQYFGPGTRLTVL.